These T cell receptor beta chains were read from a single sample in a study of CD8 T cells in ankylosing spondylitis. TCRdb re-analysed the 5' RACE reads in MiXCR, keeping a single row per CDR3 protein. This sample carries roughly 35,000 distinct CDR3 sequences, 16% of them seen once, and the ten largest clones take approximately 50%. The sample taken for sequencing was blood. These receptors all stem from a male donor with ankylosing spondylitis or in good health (not recorded which). Both conserved end residues are part of each CDR3. The order of the fields is D gene, clone size, J gene, V gene, CDR3 DNA, CDR3 protein. D genes are given only for firm matches. Clone size is shown for a subset of rows, as once, few, many or a class of expanded clone.

d_gene: .
abundance: .
j_gene: TRBJ2-1
v_gene: TRBV7-2
CDR3nt: TGTGCCAGCAGCTGGACTCCTCGGGATGAGCAGTTCTTC
CDR3aa: CASSWTPRDEQFF

d_gene: .
abundance: .
j_gene: TRBJ2-2
v_gene: TRBV9
CDR3nt: TGTGCCAGCAGCGTAGTCGCAGGGCCCACCGGGGAGCTGTTTTTT
CDR3aa: CASSVVAGPTGELFF

d_gene: TRBD2
abundance: .
j_gene: TRBJ2-3
v_gene: TRBV28
CDR3nt: TGTGCCAGCAGTAAGGAGGGAGGGACAGATACGCAGTATTTT
CDR3aa: CASSKEGGTDTQYF

d_gene: TRBD2
abundance: .
j_gene: TRBJ2-7
v_gene: TRBV27
CDR3nt: TGTGCCAGCAGTTTTGCTAGCGGCTACGAGCAGTACTTC
CDR3aa: CASSFASGYEQYF

d_gene: .
abundance: .
j_gene: TRBJ2-3
v_gene: TRBV5-1
CDR3nt: TGCGCCAGCAGCTTTGGCCTAGCAGTAGATACGCAGTATTTT
CDR3aa: CASSFGLAVDTQYF

d_gene: .
abundance: .
j_gene: TRBJ2-3
v_gene: TRBV5-1
CDR3nt: TGCGCCAGCAGCTTGATACCCACAGATACGCAGTATTTT
CDR3aa: CASSLIPTDTQYF

d_gene: .
abundance: few
j_gene: TRBJ2-3
v_gene: TRBV29-1
CDR3nt: TGCAGCGTAGGGGACAGCACAGATACGCAGTATTTT
CDR3aa: CSVGDSTDTQYF

d_gene: .
abundance: .
j_gene: TRBJ1-1
v_gene: TRBV4-3
CDR3nt: TGCGCCAGCAGTAACTTTGGGAACACTGAAGCTTTCTTT
CDR3aa: CASSNFGNTEAFF

d_gene: TRBD1
abundance: .
j_gene: TRBJ1-1
v_gene: TRBV7-9
CDR3nt: TGTGCCAGCAGCTACACGCTGACAGGGTGGGCTGAAGCTTTCTTT
CDR3aa: CASSYTLTGWAEAFF

d_gene: TRBD2
abundance: many
j_gene: TRBJ2-1
v_gene: TRBV27
CDR3nt: TGTGCCAGCAAGATGGCGGGAGGATACAATGAGCAGTTCTTC
CDR3aa: CASKMAGGYNEQFF

d_gene: .
abundance: many
j_gene: TRBJ2-1
v_gene: TRBV12-3/TRBV12-4
CDR3nt: TGTGCCAGCAGTTTAGCGCGGGCAGGGTCAGTCAATGAGCAGTTCTTC
CDR3aa: CASSLARAGSVNEQFF

d_gene: .
abundance: .
j_gene: TRBJ2-3
v_gene: TRBV7-9
CDR3nt: TGTGCCAGCAGCCCGCGGGACGCCCGCACAGATACGCAGTATTTT
CDR3aa: CASSPRDARTDTQYF

d_gene: .
abundance: many
j_gene: TRBJ1-1
v_gene: TRBV12-3/TRBV12-4
CDR3nt: TGTGCCAGCTCCCCCAGGCGGGGGGCGGGGAACACTGAAGCTTTCTTT
CDR3aa: CASSPRRGAGNTEAFF

d_gene: .
abundance: few
j_gene: TRBJ2-1
v_gene: TRBV14
CDR3nt: TGTGCCAGCAGCGCCCTCTCCTACAATGAGCAGTTCTTC
CDR3aa: CASSALSYNEQFF

d_gene: .
abundance: .
j_gene: TRBJ2-2
v_gene: TRBV7-2
CDR3nt: TGTGCCAGCAGCTTAAATCGGAACACCGGGGAGCTGTTTTTT
CDR3aa: CASSLNRNTGELFF

d_gene: TRBD1
abundance: few
j_gene: TRBJ2-3
v_gene: TRBV7-3
CDR3nt: TGTGCCAGCAGCTTAATGGGAAACGACAGGGTAGATACGCAGTATTTT
CDR3aa: CASSLMGNDRVDTQYF

d_gene: .
abundance: .
j_gene: TRBJ2-2
v_gene: TRBV12-3/TRBV12-4
CDR3nt: TGTGCCAGCAGAATAAACCGGGACTACACCGGGGAGCTGTTTTTT
CDR3aa: CASRINRDYTGELFF

d_gene: TRBD2
abundance: .
j_gene: TRBJ2-3
v_gene: TRBV7-9
CDR3nt: TGTGCCAGCAGCTTCGGTCTAGCGGGGCCCACAGATACGCAGTATTTT
CDR3aa: CASSFGLAGPTDTQYF

d_gene: TRBD2
abundance: few
j_gene: TRBJ2-7
v_gene: TRBV6-5
CDR3nt: TGTGCCAGCAGTACCGGGACTAGTATGCACGAGCAGTACTTC
CDR3aa: CASSTGTSMHEQYF

d_gene: .
abundance: many
j_gene: TRBJ2-2
v_gene: TRBV10-3
CDR3nt: TGTGCCATCAGTGACAGCCAAACCGGGGAGCTGTTTTTT
CDR3aa: CAISDSQTGELFF

d_gene: .
abundance: few
j_gene: TRBJ2-2
v_gene: TRBV10-2
CDR3nt: TGCGCCAGCAGAAGCGCAGGGACTGGTAACACCGGGGAGCTGTTTTTT
CDR3aa: CASRSAGTGNTGELFF

d_gene: TRBD2
abundance: few
j_gene: TRBJ2-5
v_gene: TRBV5-6
CDR3nt: TGTGCCAGCAGCTTGATTGTTCTAGCGGGAGACCCAAAAGAGACCCAGTACTTC
CDR3aa: CASSLIVLAGDPKETQYF

d_gene: TRBD2
abundance: few
j_gene: TRBJ2-1
v_gene: TRBV7-3
CDR3nt: TGTGCCAGCAGCCCCGGGCCAGCGGGAGGGCCCTATGAGCAGTTCTTC
CDR3aa: CASSPGPAGGPYEQFF

d_gene: .
abundance: .
j_gene: TRBJ2-3
v_gene: TRBV12-3/TRBV12-4
CDR3nt: TGTGCCAGCAGAGCCGGGAGAAGGAGCCCAGATACGCAGTATTTT
CDR3aa: CASRAGRRSPDTQYF